These T cell receptor beta chains were read from a single sample in a study of blood T cell repertoires in COVID-19. TCRdb keeps only in-frame clones here, not all; method: immunoSEQ multiplex PCR. The table lists fewer than 45,000 clones, roughly 80% of them singletons. The material sequenced was peripheral blood. The source of these receptors is a human donor in a cohort sampled during active COVID-19. The CDR3 runs from the conserved cysteine through the conserved F or W. A D gene is named only where the DNA matches it firmly. Rows give clone size only sometimes, using once, few, many, or a class for an expanded clone.

clone_size j_call v_call d_call cdr3_nt cdr3_aa
. TRBJ2-7 TRBV27 . TGTGCCAGCAGTCGGGGGACCTACGAGCAGTACTTC CASSRGTYEQYF
once TRBJ1-2 TRBV5-6 . TGTGCCAGCAGCTTGAGTGCCGAACTTGGCTACACCTTC CASSLSAELGYTF
. TRBJ2-3 TRBV7-9 TRBD2 TGTGCCAGCAGCCATACTAGCGGGGGGTCAGATACGCAGTATTTT CASSHTSGGSDTQYF
. TRBJ2-1 TRBV28 TRBD2 TGTGCCACGGTAGCGGGGGGCTACAATGAGCAGTTCTTC CATVAGGYNEQFF
. TRBJ1-1 TRBV4-2 . TGTGCCAGCAGCCAAGATTCCAGGGTCACTGAAGCTTTCTTT CASSQDSRVTEAFF
. TRBJ1-1 TRBV12-3/TRBV12-4 . TGTGCCAGCAGTTTAACAGGGAAAGCTTTCTTT CASSLTGKAFF
. TRBJ2-1 TRBV24-1 TRBD2 TGTGCCACCAGTGAACGGACTAGCGGACCGCTGGGGAATGAGCAGTTCTTC CATSERTSGPLGNEQFF
. TRBJ2-5 TRBV3-1/TRBV3-2 TRBD1 TGTGCCAGCAGCCAAAACCGCAGGACAGGGGGCTCAGAGACCCAGTACTTC CASSQNRRTGGSETQYF
. TRBJ2-1 TRBV6-2/TRBV6-3 TRBD2 TGTGCCAGCAGTTACTCGAGGAATCAAGCGGGGGCTAATGAGCAGTTCTTC CASSYSRNQAGANEQFF
. TRBJ2-7 TRBV7-9 . TGTGCCAGCAGCCCCAACTACGAGCAGTACTTC CASSPNYEQYF
medium-sized TRBJ1-2 TRBV4-2 TRBD1 TGTGCCAGCAGCCAAGATCATGGGGACAGAAACTATGGCTACACCTTC CASSQDHGDRNYGYTF
once TRBJ2-7 TRBV5-1 TRBD2 TGCGCCAGCAGCCCAAAGCGGGGGGGCTTCGAGCAGTACTTC CASSPKRGGFEQYF
. TRBJ2-1 TRBV19 . TGTGCCAGTAGGAACTCGGGGGAAAGGGGGCAGTTCTTC CASRNSGERGQFF
few TRBJ1-5 TRBV4-2 . TGTGCCAGCAGCCAAGTCGACGGGGGGAGGAGCAATCAGCCCCAGCATTTT CASSQVDGGRSNQPQHF
. TRBJ2-3 TRBV7-3 TRBD2 TGTGCCAGCAGCTTCGGGGGGGCGTCTAGCACAGATACGCAGTATTTT CASSFGGASSTDTQYF
. TRBJ2-7 TRBV7-9 TRBD1 TGTGCCAGCAGTTGGTGGGGGACAGGGGTAGAGGAGCAGTACTTC CASSWWGTGVEEQYF
. TRBJ2-3 TRBV5-1 . TGCGCCAGCACACCGGAGGGGTCCTTCACAGATACGCAGTATTTT CASTPEGSFTDTQYF
. TRBJ1-5 TRBV27 . TGTGCCAGCCGAAGGACAGTGGGCAATCAGCCCCAGCATTTT CASRRTVGNQPQHF
. TRBJ1-4 TRBV9 . TGTGCCAGCAGCGTAGGGTCAGGGCAACTGTTTTTT CASSVGSGQLFF
. TRBJ2-5 TRBV10-3 TRBD1 TGTGCCATCGGAGACAGGGAAGAGACCCAGTACTTC CAIGDREETQYF
. TRBJ2-1 TRBV11-3 . TGTGCCAGCAGCTTCCCGAGCTCCTACAATGAGCAGTTCTTC CASSFPSSYNEQFF
. TRBJ1-2 TRBV25-1 . TGTGCCAGCAGGGAGGGAGGGGTACTTTATGGCTACACCTTC CASREGGVLYGYTF
few TRBJ2-7 TRBV5-1 TRBD1 TGCGCCAGCAGCTCGGGACAGGGTTATCACGAGCAGTACTTC CASSSGQGYHEQYF
. TRBJ2-6 TRBV29-1 . TGCAGCGTGCGCGGGACAGCCGGGGCCAACGTCCTGACTTTC CSVRGTAGANVLTF
. TRBJ1-3 TRBV10-1 . TGCGCCAGCCTCGGAGTCTCTGGAAACACCATATATTTT CASLGVSGNTIYF
. TRBJ1-2 TRBV28 TRBD1 TGTGCCAGCCACCCCCTGGACAGGAACTATGGCTACACCTTC CASHPLDRNYGYTF
. TRBJ2-1 TRBV18 TRBD2 TGTGCCAGCTCACCAACCCAGCGGGGGGGCGGCAATGAGCAGTTCTTC CASSPTQRGGGNEQFF
. TRBJ2-2 TRBV7-2 TRBD2 TGTGCCAGCAGCTTACTCCGGGGGGGCACCGGGGAGCTGTTTTTT CASSLLRGGTGELFF
. TRBJ2-7 TRBV28 . TGTGCCAGCAGTACCCTGGGGGGTTACGAGCAGTACTTC CASSTLGGYEQYF
. TRBJ2-1 TRBV24-1 TRBD2 TGTGCCACCAGTGATTCTAGCGGGGGTGTGGATGAGCAGTTCTTC CATSDSSGGVDEQFF
. TRBJ2-1 TRBV28 . TGTGCCAGCAGTTTTGGAGGGAGCTCCTACAATGAGCAGTTCTTC CASSFGGSSYNEQFF
. TRBJ2-2 TRBV7-2 . TGTGCCAGCAGACCGGGACTGAACACCGGGGAGCTGTTTTTT CASRPGLNTGELFF
. TRBJ2-2 TRBV7-2 . TGTGCCAGCAGCGCTAGTACAGGGACCACCGGGGAGCTGTTTTTT CASSASTGTTGELFF
. TRBJ2-2 TRBV7-2 TRBD1 TGTGCCAGCACCGACCGGACAGGCGGCGCCGGGGAGCTGTTTTTT CASTDRTGGAGELFF
. TRBJ2-7 TRBV12-3/TRBV12-4 . TGTGCCAGCAGTTTCGGGGACGAGCAGTACTTC CASSFGDEQYF
few TRBJ1-2 TRBV9 . TGTGCCAGCAGCCCGGATATGGGGGGGTCTGGCTACACCTTC CASSPDMGGSGYTF
. TRBJ2-7 TRBV7-9 . TGTGCCAGCAGCCCCGGCCCAGGGTCCTACGAGCAGTACTTC CASSPGPGSYEQYF
. TRBJ1-1 TRBV29-1 TRBD1 TGCAGCGCCGGACCGACAGGGGGCACTGAAGCTTTCTTT CSAGPTGGTEAFF
. TRBJ1-6 TRBV5-5 TRBD1 TGTGCCAGCAGCTTGAGTTCGGCGACAGGGAACTCACCCCTCCACTTT CASSLSSATGNSPLHF
few TRBJ1-2 TRBV5-1 . TGCGCCAGCAGCTCCGGGGTCCGGGCCCTCTCTGGCTACACCTTC CASSSGVRALSGYTF
. TRBJ1-5 TRBV3-1/TRBV3-2 . TGTGCCAGCAGCTTCCGGGGGGGCAATCAGCCCCAGCATTTT CASSFRGGNQPQHF
. TRBJ2-5 TRBV10-3 . TGTGCCATCAGTGAGCGGGTGGAAGAGACCCAGTACTTC CAISERVEETQYF
. TRBJ2-5 TRBV5-4 TRBD2 TGTGCCAGCAGCCCGGGACTAGCGGGGACCCAAGAGACCCAGTACTTC CASSPGLAGTQETQYF
. TRBJ1-3 TRBV18 TRBD1 TGTGCCAGCTCACCCGACAGGGGCCTGAGCAACACCATATATTTT CASSPDRGLSNTIYF
. TRBJ1-1 TRBV19 . TGTGCCAGTAGAACAGGCTTTATCACTGAAGCTTTCTTT CASRTGFITEAFF
few TRBJ2-3 TRBV4-2 . TGTGCCAGCAGCCAGCAACAGGGCCCAGATACGCAGTATTTT CASSQQQGPDTQYF
. TRBJ1-3 TRBV5-6 . TGTGCCAGCAGCCCTCCGGGGAGGTCTGGAAACACCATATATTTT CASSPPGRSGNTIYF